This TCR beta chain was captured by sequencing in a study of blood T cell repertoires in COVID-19 (dated by TCRdb to about 2020). Regarding the research as a whole: Samples from collaborators originated in the United States, Italy and Spain and spanned both the acute and convalescent phases of COVID-19. The material from the prospective study consisted of cDNA or gDNA derived from T cells, B-cell-depleted T cells, or PBMCs. Subjects who had been exposed to COVID-19, were actively infected with it, or had recovered from it provided the deeply sampled blood TCRbeta repertoires that made up the dataset. The repertoires were released in a freely available public database meant as a resource for research on the immune response to SARS-CoV-2. The samples were drawn from two sources: the first 160 participants of the ongoing ImmuneRACE study, and 950 to 1,500 subjects contributed by 6 global collaborators. Nearly every sample came with metadata listing a de-identified subject ID, COVID-19 status, age in years and sex. Where available, HLA class I and class II types were taken from metadata supplied by the sample provider and were not determined by assay-based typing.

One collaborating source in Seattle enrolled patients while the patients were actively infected and followed the patients over time throughout the course of disease. The collaborating institutions used their own protocols to collect whole blood in K2EDTA tubes. For TCRbeta analysis, collaborators shipped samples in one of three forms: frozen whole blood, isolated PBMCs, or DNA extracted from either of those sample types. The germline V gene (reference sequence) provides CDR1 SGHNT and CDR2 YYREEE. The CDR3 holds 14 amino acids from the cysteine to the phenylalanine. Just the 42-base CDR3 DNA is kept, in frame starting at base 1. Trimming accounts for 4 bases at V and 1 base at J, while the number of junction bases matched to no gene is 3. TCRbeta CDR3 regions were amplified from genomic DNA by means of the immunoSEQ Assay, a bias-controlled multiplex PCR. As for the original processing: The number of nucleated cells in each sample was estimated from the amplification of reference gene primers within the assay. To quantify the absolute abundance of each unique TCRbeta CDR3 rearrangement, sequence reads were collapsed and filtered. Productive Simpson clonality was computed per sample as the square root of Simpson's diversity index over productive rearrangements. TCRdb provides this immuneACCESS table in a form limited to in-frame rearrangements. Some clones are lacking; in checked studies, under half of them reflect an unresolved V gene, and why the rest are absent is not known. That table supplies the V and J calls and clone size; D and trimming were determined from the DNA. The sample table shows roughly 180,000 clones, and approximately 85% are seen once. The ten largest make up about 6.9% of the sample.

In the case of this clone: It lacks a known antigen. Base qualities are not provided; no much larger clone lies one nucleotide away.

The paper's findings and limits, for the study overall: The amount of clinical and demographic metadata varied by source and participant and was provided uncurated.

This sequence uses TRBV5-4 and TRBJ2-5, with TRBD1 identical over 8 junction bases. The sample taken for sequencing was peripheral blood. The sequence was obtained from an elderly man with COVID-19, enrolled during active disease. CDR3 reads: CASSLTGVQETQYF. Read as DNA, the sequence is TGTGCCAGCAGCCTGACAGGGGTCCAAGAGACCCAGTACTTC.